The 21 T cell receptor beta chains given below trace back to one sample, sequenced in a study of cytomegalovirus exposure and HLA in healthy donors. The primer mix had 60 Vbeta and 13 Jbeta primers. Produced via immunoSEQ multiplex PCR; TCRdb's table is partial and in-frame only. Among some 190,000 clones listed, around 80% were seen once. Sequencing was performed on PBMCs. These receptors originate from a girl aged 10 to 17 in good health and CMV-seropositive.

The CDR3, as DNA: TGTGCCTGGAATCAGGGTGAGAACACTGAAGCTTTCTTT. Translating gives CAWNQGENTEAFF. The chain recombines TRBV30 with TRBJ1-1, with D perhaps TRBD1 (5 bases). V lost 4 bases and J 1 base, leaving 10 bases between the germline ends. The germline V gene has CDR1 GTSNPN and CDR2 SVGIG (reference sequence). CDR3 size: 13 residues.

The genes are TRBV19 and TRBJ2-7, with TRBD2 matching over 10 bases. CDR3 length equals 14 residues. CDR1 and CDR2 from the germline V gene are LNHDA and SQIVND (reference sequence). J lost 5 bases, V lost 4 bases, and 5 bases had no gene match. In DNA form, the CDR3 reads TGTGCCAGTAGTACTAGCGGGAGTAGGAACGAGCAGTACTTC. This translates into CASSTSGSRNEQYF.

The chain has TRBV29-1 and TRBJ1-2, with TRBD1 identical over 9 bases. V was pared by 5 bases and J by 9 bases, with 10 bases of the junction left unmatched. The CDR3 runs 13 residues. Germline CDR1 and CDR2: SQVTM and ANQGSEA. The CDR3 DNA sequence: TGCAGCGTTCTGACGGGGACAGGGAGAAGCTACACCTTC. Protein product: CSVLTGTGRSYTF. Full variable domain (rest looked up from reference TRBV29-1 and TRBJ1-2): SAVISQKPSRDICQRGTSLTIQCQVDSQVTMMFWYRQQPGQSLTLIATANQGSEATYESGFVIDKFPISRPNLTFSTLTVSNMSPEDSSIYLCSVLTGTGRSYTFGSGTRLTVV.

CDR3 residues: CASRAAGQEKLFF. CDR3 nucleotide sequence: TGCGCCAGCAGGGCAGCCGGACAGGAAAAACTGTTTTTT. The chain carries TRBV10-2 and TRBJ1-4, with D possibly being TRBD1 (6 bases). Deletions cut 6 bases from V and 8 bases from J, with 13 bases between. This CDR3 has 13 amino acids. Germline V gives CDR1 WSHSY, CDR2 SAAADI.

The chain joins TRBV5-1 to TRBJ1-1; D call uncertain. The CDR3 length is 14 residues. Trimming removed 1 base from V and 4 bases from J, with 11 bases in between. Germline loops: CDR1 SGHRS, CDR2 YFSETQ. The chain's CDR3 is CASSLIGRGTEAFF. The CDR3 DNA sequence: TGCGCCAGCAGCTTGATTGGTCGGGGCACTGAAGCTTTCTTT.

The rearrangement joins TRBV4-2 to TRBJ1-3; no clear D gene. V lost 4 bases and J lost 0, with 10 bases in between. CDR3 length: 15 residues. Germline V CDR1 and CDR2: LGHNA, YNFKEQ. The CDR3 nucleotides are TGTGCCAGCAGCCGACACGGGGACTCTGGAAACACCATATATTTT. Protein: CASSRHGDSGNTIYF.

V gene TRBV29-1 combines with J gene TRBJ2-5, with TRBD2 as a possible D gene (5 bases). Trimming took 4 bases from V and 5 from J, leaving 23 bases between them. Per germline, CDR1 SQVTM and CDR2 ANQGSEA. The CDR3 totals 16 residues. The CDR3 reads CSVGGLPGVWEETQYF. CDR3 nucleotide sequence: TGCAGCGTTGGAGGTCTGCCCGGGGTTTGGGAGGAGACCCAGTACTTC.

CDR3 protein: CASSLGGDNYGYTF. DNA for the CDR3: TGTGCCAGCAGCTTGGGGGGGGATAACTATGGCTACACCTTC. The genes are TRBV5-4 and TRBJ1-2; possible D gene TRBD1, 5 bases. This CDR3 comprises 14 residues. The germline CDR1 and CDR2 sequences are SGHNT and YYREEE (reference sequence). V was clipped by 0 bases and J by 1 base, with 7 bases between them.

The chain joins TRBV27 to TRBJ2-1, with 8 bases aligning to TRBD2. V lost 5 bases and J lost 2; bases outside the gene matches: 5. Germline V gene sequence: CDR1 MNHEY, CDR2 SMNVEV (reference sequence). CDR3 length: 15 residues. The CDR3 bases are TGTGCCAGCAGTCAGCGGGAGCGGACCTACAATGAGCAGTTCTTC. Translated, it gives CASSQRERTYNEQFF.

The chain joins TRBV5-1 to TRBJ1-1, with a tentative D call TRBD1 (5 bases). Germline V gene sequence: CDR1 SGHRS, CDR2 YFSETQ. This CDR3 contains 15 residues. The ends were cut back, 4 bases at V and 0 bases at J, with 13 bases in the middle. CDR3 DNA: TGCGCCAGCAGCCCACGGGAGGGGATGAACACTGAAGCTTTCTTT. This translates into CASSPREGMNTEAFF.

The CDR3 is CASSRQSNTEAFF. CDR3 sequence (DNA): TGTGCCAGTAGTCGACAGTCGAACACTGAAGCTTTCTTT. This chain links TRBV19 with TRBJ1-1; a possible D gene is TRBD1 (5 bases). Between the trimmed V and J ends, which lost 5 bases and 1 base, there was a span of 8 bases. CDR3 size: 13 residues. Germline CDR1 reads LNHDA; CDR2 reads SQIVND (reference sequence). The full variable domain, its missing parts supplied by reference TRBV19 and TRBJ1-1, is DGGITQSPKYLFRKEGQNVTLSCEQNLNHDAMYWYRQDPGQGLRLIYYSQIVNDFQKGDIAEGYSVSREKKESFPLTVTSAQKNPTAFYLCASSRQSNTEAFFGQGTRLTVV.

This clone was detected once. The V call is TRBV6-5, the J call TRBJ1-1; tentative D call: TRBD1 (5 bases). Germline V lookup: CDR1 MNHEY, CDR2 SVGAGI. The CDR3 is 13 residues long. V shed 5 bases and J shed 7 bases, with 14 bases lying between them. This CDR3 reads CASSPGLLNEAFF. The CDR3 bases are TGTGCCAGCAGTCCGGGACTATTGAATGAAGCTTTCTTT.

V gene TRBV11-2 combines with J gene TRBJ2-3; D remains unclear. CDR3 length: 16 residues. CDR1 SGHAT and CDR2 FQNNGV come from the germline V gene. V lost 0 bases and J lost 3, with 13 bases in between. The CDR3 region is CASSLDLKQLTDTQYF. The CDR3 DNA is TGTGCCAGCAGCTTAGATCTTAAACAGTTGACAGATACGCAGTATTTT.

This clone was seen more than once but under ten times. The chain joins TRBV11-3 to TRBJ2-1, with 7 nucleotides matching TRBD1. This CDR3 is 15 amino acids long. The trim removed 0 bases at V and 10 bases at J, leaving 9 bases unmatched. Germline V gene data show CDR1 as SGHNT and CDR2 as YENEEA. CDR3 amino acids: CASSLDRGPSWEQFF. Here the CDR3 DNA reads TGTGCCAGCAGCTTAGATAGGGGGCCTAGCTGGGAGCAGTTCTTC.

This clone was counted only a few times. This chain connects TRBV5-4 to TRBJ2-2; 9 bases are a match to TRBD2. CDR3 length equals 16 residues. V lost 2 bases to trimming and J lost 5 bases; unmatched junction nucleotides: 7. Germline-derived CDR1 and CDR2 are SGHNT and YYREEE (reference sequence). The CDR3 nucleotides are TGTGCCAGCAGCTTCTGGCTAGCGGGACCGACCGGGGAGCTGTTTTTT. Amino acids: CASSFWLAGPTGELFF.

The chain recombines TRBV7-2 with TRBJ2-1; 13 nucleotides match TRBD2. The CDR3 runs 14 residues. The trim removed 6 bases at V and 8 bases at J, leaving 4 bases unmatched. The germline CDR1 and CDR2 sequences are SGHTA and FQGNSA. This CDR3 reads CASRPGLAGDEQFF. The DNA for the CDR3 is TGTGCCAGCAGACCCGGACTAGCGGGAGATGAGCAGTTCTTC.

The chain combines TRBV5-4 with TRBJ1-5, with 9 bases identical to TRBD1. Germline V gene sequence: CDR1 SGHNT, CDR2 YYREEE (reference sequence). The CDR3 length is 15 residues. V dropped 3 bases and J dropped 3; count of bases not matched to a gene: 4. The CDR3 spells CASSSGQGFNQPQHF. The CDR3 coding sequence is TGTGCCAGCAGCTCGGGACAGGGATTCAATCAGCCCCAGCATTTT.

V gene TRBV10-3 combines with J gene TRBJ2-7; D gene ambiguous. Trimming took off 2 bases at V and 6 bases at J, with 11 bases between the two ends. Germline-derived CDR1 and CDR2 are ENHRY and SYGVKD. The length of the CDR3 is 13 residues. Here the CDR3 reads CAISENEAGEQYF. In nucleotides, the CDR3 is TGTGCCATCAGTGAGAACGAGGCCGGCGAGCAGTACTTC.

The chain is built from TRBV10-1 and TRBJ2-1; 7 nucleotides line up with TRBD2. Trimming took 4 bases from V and 6 from J; bases not matched to a gene: 6. CDR3 length: 14 amino acids. Germline loops: CDR1 WNHNN, CDR2 SYGVQD (reference sequence). The CDR3: CASSAGGSGNEQFF. The DNA of the CDR3 is TGCGCCAGCAGTGCTGGCGGGAGCGGCAATGAGCAGTTCTTC.

V is TRBV7-7 and J is TRBJ2-2; possibly TRBD1 for D (6 bases). Deletions cut 5 bases from V and 0 bases from J, with 16 bases between. The CDR3 loop spans 17 amino acids. CDR1 is SSHAT, CDR2 FNYEAQ, per germline (reference sequence). The CDR3 sequence is CASSPAPTGANTGELFF. Here the CDR3 DNA reads TGTGCCAGCAGCCCGGCCCCGACAGGAGCGAACACCGGGGAGCTGTTTTTT.

The V call is TRBV19, the J call TRBJ1-5, with TRBD1 as a possible D gene (5 bases). Looked up from germline, CDR1 is LNHDA and CDR2 is SQIVND (reference sequence). The CDR3 has 15 amino acids. The V gene lost 1 base and the J gene lost 1 base, with 8 bases spanning the gap. The CDR3 is CASSIGGGSNQPQHF. CDR3 nucleotide sequence: TGTGCCAGTAGTATAGGCGGGGGGAGCAATCAGCCCCAGCATTTT.